This T cell receptor (beta chain) was retrieved from a study of CXCR3-negative and CXCR3-positive naive CD8 T cells. Study-level background: Per library, roughly 1.6 +/- 0.3 million reads; 140 million or so TRB reads overall.

The method, 5' RACE with UMI labels, was used to prepare the TRB cDNA libraries. Following a re-call of the 5' RACE reads, TCRdb has one entry per CDR3 protein and lacks DNA. This table holds approximately 53,000 distinct CDR3 sequences. The source is a human donor in good health. Some clones in this sample may be carry-over from other donors' samples. Sample: memory CD8+ T cells from blood.

CDR3 in amino acids: CASSPDRVLEQYF. The chain is built from TRBV9 and TRBJ2-7; with no DNA, the TCRdb D assignment of TRBD1 cannot be verified. The germline V gene has CDR1 SGDLS and CDR2 YYNGEE. This CDR3 has 13 residues.